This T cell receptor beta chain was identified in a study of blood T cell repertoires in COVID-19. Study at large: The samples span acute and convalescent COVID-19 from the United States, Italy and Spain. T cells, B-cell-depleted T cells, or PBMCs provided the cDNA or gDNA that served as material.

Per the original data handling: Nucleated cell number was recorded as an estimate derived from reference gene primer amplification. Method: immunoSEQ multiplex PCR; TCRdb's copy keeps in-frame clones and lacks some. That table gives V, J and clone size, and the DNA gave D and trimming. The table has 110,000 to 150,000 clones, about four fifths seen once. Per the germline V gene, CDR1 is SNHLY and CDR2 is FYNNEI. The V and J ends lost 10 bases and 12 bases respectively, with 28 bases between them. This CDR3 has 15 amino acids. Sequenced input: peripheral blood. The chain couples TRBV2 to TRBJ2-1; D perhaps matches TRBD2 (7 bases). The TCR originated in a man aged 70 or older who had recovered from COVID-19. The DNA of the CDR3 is TGTGCCACTCAAGGGGGGCTGAGTGCGGGAGTCCCGCAGTTCTTC. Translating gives CATQGGLSAGVPQFF.